The T cell receptor (beta chain) under discussion was sequenced for a study of blood T cell repertoires in COVID-19. The table came from immunoSEQ multiplex PCR; TCRdb's copy has only in-frame clones and leaves some out. In the table there are around 340,000 clones, about 88% of which are singletons. CDR1 and CDR2 (germline): LNHNV, YYDKDF (reference sequence). CDR3 length: 13 residues. Trimming pared 4 bases from V and 12 bases from J, leaving 16 bases between. The J gene is TRBJ2-1, the V gene TRBV15; maybe TRBD2 (5 bases). This TCR derives from a woman under 40 who had been exposed to COVID-19. Sequencing was carried out using PBMCs or T cells enriched from blood (not recorded which). The CDR3 sequence: CATSTRGQAGQFF. The CDR3 region has the DNA TGTGCCACCAGCACCCGCGGGCAAGCTGGGCAGTTCTTC. The full variable domain, completed using reference TRBV15 and TRBJ2-1, is DAMVIQNPRYQVTQFGKPVTLSCSQTLNHNVMYWYQQKSSQAPKLLFHYYDKDFNNEADTPDNFQSRRPNTSFCFLDIRSPGLGDTAMYLCATSTRGQAGQFFGPGTRLTVL.